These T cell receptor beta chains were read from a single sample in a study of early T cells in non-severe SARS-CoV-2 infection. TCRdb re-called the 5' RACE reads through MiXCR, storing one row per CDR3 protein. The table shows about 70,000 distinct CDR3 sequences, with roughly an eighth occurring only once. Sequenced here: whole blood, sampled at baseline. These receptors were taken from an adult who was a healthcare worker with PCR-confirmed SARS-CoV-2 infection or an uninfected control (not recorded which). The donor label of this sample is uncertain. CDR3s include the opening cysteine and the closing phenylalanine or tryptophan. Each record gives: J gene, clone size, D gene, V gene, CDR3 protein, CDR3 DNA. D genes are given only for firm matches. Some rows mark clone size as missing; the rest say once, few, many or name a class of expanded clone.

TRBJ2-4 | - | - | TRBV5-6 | CASSLPGIWIQYF | TGTGCCAGCAGCCTTCCAGGGATTTGGATTCAGTACTTC
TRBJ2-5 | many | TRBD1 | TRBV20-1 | CSASRTGGAETQYF | TGCAGTGCTTCCAGGACAGGGGGTGCAGAGACCCAGTACTTC
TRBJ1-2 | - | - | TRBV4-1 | CASSQGGLWTVYGYTF | TGCGCCAGCAGCCAAGGCGGGCTTTGGACAGTTTATGGCTACACCTTC
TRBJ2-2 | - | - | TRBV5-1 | CASSFRSNTGELFF | TGCGCCAGCAGCTTTCGGAGCAACACCGGGGAGCTGTTTTTT
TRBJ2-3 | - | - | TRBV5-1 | CASSLIPGGQSTDTQYF | TGCGCCAGCAGCTTGATTCCGGGGGGCCAAAGCACAGATACGCAGTATTTT
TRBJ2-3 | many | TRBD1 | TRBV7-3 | CASSAQGADTQYF | TGTGCCAGCAGCGCACAGGGGGCAGATACGCAGTATTTT
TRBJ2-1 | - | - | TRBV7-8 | CASSLASGDEQFF | TGTGCCAGCAGCTTAGCTTCTGGGGATGAGCAGTTCTTC
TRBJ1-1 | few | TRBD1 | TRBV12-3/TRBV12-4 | CASSRPRWTGGGTEAFF | TGTGCCAGCAGTCGCCCCCGCTGGACAGGCGGGGGCACTGAAGCTTTCTTT
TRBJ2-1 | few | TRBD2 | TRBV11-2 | CASRKGLATQSSYNEQFF | TGTGCCAGCAGGAAGGGACTAGCGACCCAGAGCTCCTACAATGAGCAGTTCTTC
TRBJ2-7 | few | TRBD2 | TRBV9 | CASSVGSAGVQYF | TGTGCCAGCAGCGTAGGTAGCGCGGGGGTGCAGTACTTC
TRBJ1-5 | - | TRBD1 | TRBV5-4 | CASSFGTGPQQPQHF | TGTGCCAGCAGCTTCGGGACAGGGCCGCAACAGCCCCAGCATTTT
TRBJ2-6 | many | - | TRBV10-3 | CAISDRVYGANVLTF | TGTGCCATCAGTGACAGGGTTTACGGGGCCAACGTCCTGACTTTC
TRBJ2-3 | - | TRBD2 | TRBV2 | CASSVGTSELTDTQYF | TGTGCCAGCAGTGTCGGGACTAGCGAGCTCACAGATACGCAGTATTTT
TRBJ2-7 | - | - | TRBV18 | CASSIRTREAGEQYF | TGTGCCAGCTCAATCCGGACCCGCGAGGCAGGCGAGCAGTACTTC
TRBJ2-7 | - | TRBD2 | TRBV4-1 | CASSRVTSGASYEQYF | TGCGCCAGCAGCCGAGTTACTAGCGGGGCATCCTACGAGCAGTACTTC
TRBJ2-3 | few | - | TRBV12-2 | CASRLAVGRATDTQYF | TGTGCAAGTCGCTTAGCGGTTGGAAGGGCGACAGATACGCAGTATTTT
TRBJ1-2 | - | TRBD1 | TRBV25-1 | CASRSGTDYGYTF | TGTGCCAGCAGATCCGGGACAGACTATGGCTACACCTTC
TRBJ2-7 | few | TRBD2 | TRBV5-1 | CASSWGLASDEQYF | TGCGCCAGCAGCTGGGGACTAGCGTCGGACGAGCAGTACTTC
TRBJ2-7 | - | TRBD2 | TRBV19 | CASTRLAGGSEQYF | TGTGCCAGTACCAGACTAGCGGGAGGCTCCGAGCAGTACTTC
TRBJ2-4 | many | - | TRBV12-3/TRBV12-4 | CASSTRGGGNIQYF | TGTGCCAGCAGCACGAGAGGTGGGGGGAACATTCAGTACTTC
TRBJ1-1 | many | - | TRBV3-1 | CASSPTLNTEAFF | TGTGCCAGCAGTCCAACACTGAACACTGAAGCTTTCTTT
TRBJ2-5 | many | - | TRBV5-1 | CASSLDSDSKREETQYF | TGCGCCAGCAGCTTGGACAGCGACAGCAAGCGGGAAGAGACCCAGTACTTC
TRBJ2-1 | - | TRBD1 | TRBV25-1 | CVSSRQGTYNEQFF | TGTGTCAGCAGTAGACAGGGTACCTACAATGAGCAGTTCTTC
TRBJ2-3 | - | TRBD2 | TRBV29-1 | CSVLGLAGVDTQYF | TGCAGCGTTCTAGGACTAGCGGGAGTAGATACGCAGTATTTT
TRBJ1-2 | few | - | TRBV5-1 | CASSLGNSGGYTF | TGCGCCAGCAGCTTGGGGAATAGCGGTGGCTACACCTTC
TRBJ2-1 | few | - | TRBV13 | CASSLKGPGRHNEQFF | TGTGCCAGCAGCTTAAAGGGGCCAGGGCGGCACAATGAGCAGTTCTTC
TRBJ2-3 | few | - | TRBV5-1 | CASRVGGADTQYF | TGCGCCAGCAGGGTAGGGGGGGCAGATACGCAGTATTTT
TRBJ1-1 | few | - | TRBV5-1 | CASSLAGGEYTEAFF | TGCGCCAGCAGCTTGGCCGGGGGCGAGTACACTGAAGCTTTCTTT
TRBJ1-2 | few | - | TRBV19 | CAKPLGGQANYGYTF | TGTGCCAAACCCTTAGGAGGGCAGGCCAACTATGGCTACACCTTC